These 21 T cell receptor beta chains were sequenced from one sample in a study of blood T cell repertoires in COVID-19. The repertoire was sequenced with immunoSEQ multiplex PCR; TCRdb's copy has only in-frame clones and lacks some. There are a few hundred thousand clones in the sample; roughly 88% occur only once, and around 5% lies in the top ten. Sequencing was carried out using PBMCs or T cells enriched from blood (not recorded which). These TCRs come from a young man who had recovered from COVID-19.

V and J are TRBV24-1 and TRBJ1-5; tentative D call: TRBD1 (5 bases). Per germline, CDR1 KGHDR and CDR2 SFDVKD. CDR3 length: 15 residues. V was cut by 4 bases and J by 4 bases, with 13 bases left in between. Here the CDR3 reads CATSDPRVLNQPQHF. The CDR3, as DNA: TGTGCCACCAGTGACCCCAGGGTCTTAAATCAGCCCCAGCATTTT.

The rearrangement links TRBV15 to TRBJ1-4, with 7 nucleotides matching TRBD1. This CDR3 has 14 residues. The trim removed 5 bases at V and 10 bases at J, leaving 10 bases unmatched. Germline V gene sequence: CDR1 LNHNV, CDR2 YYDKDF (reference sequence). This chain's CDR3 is CATSQRQGAGKLFF. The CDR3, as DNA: TGTGCCACCAGCCAGAGACAGGGAGCGGGAAAACTGTTTTTT.

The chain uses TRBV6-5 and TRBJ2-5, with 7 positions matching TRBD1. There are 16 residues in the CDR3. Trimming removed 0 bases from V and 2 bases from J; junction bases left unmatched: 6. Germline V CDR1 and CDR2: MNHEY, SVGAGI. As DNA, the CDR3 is TGTGCCAGCAGTTACTCCCTAACGACAGGGCAAGAGACCCAGTACTTC. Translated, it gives CASSYSLTTGQETQYF.

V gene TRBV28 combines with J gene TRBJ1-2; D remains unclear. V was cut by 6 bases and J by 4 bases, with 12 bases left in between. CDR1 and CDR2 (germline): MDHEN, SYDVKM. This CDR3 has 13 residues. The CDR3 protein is CASRLPGPYGYTF. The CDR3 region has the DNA TGTGCCAGCAGGTTGCCAGGCCCCTATGGCTACACCTTC.

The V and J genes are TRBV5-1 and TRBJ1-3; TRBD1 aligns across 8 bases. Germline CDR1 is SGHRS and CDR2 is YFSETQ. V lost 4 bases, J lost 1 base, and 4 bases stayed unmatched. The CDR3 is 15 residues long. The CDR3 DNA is TGCGCCAGCAGCGCTCGGACAGGGTCTGGAAACACCATATATTTT. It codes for CASSARTGSGNTIYF.

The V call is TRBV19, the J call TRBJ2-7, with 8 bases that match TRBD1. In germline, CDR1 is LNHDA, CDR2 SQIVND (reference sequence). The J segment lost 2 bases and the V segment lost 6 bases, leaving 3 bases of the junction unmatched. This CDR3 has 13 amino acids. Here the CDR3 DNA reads TGTGCCAGTAGCGACAGGGGTCCCTACGAGCAGTACTTC. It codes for CASSDRGPYEQYF. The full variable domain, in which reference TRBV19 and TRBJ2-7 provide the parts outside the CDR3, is DGGITQSPKYLFRKEGQNVTLSCEQNLNHDAMYWYRQDPGQGLRLIYYSQIVNDFQKGDIAEGYSVSREKKESFPLTVTSAQKNPTAFYLCASSDRGPYEQYFGPGTRLTVT.

The CDR3 region has the DNA TGTGCCAGCAGCCCGGTTGCGGGGTGGACAGATACGCAGTATTTT. As protein: CASSPVAGWTDTQYF. This chain uses TRBV9 with TRBJ2-3, with D perhaps matching TRBD2 (6 bases). V dropped 4 bases and J dropped 3 bases, with 15 bases sitting between them. The germline gives CDR1 SGDLS, CDR2 YYNGEE. The CDR3 length is 15 residues.

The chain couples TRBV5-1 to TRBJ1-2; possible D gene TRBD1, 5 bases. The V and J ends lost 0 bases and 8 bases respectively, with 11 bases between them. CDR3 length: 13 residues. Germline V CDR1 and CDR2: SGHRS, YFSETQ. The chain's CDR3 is CASSLGRGQGYTF. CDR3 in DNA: TGCGCCAGCAGCTTGGGAAGGGGCCAGGGCTACACCTTC. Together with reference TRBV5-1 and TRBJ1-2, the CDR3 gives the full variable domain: KAGVTQTPRYLIKTRGQQVTLSCSPISGHRSVSWYQQTPGQGLQFLFEYFSETQRNKGNFPGRFSGRQFSNSRSEMNVSTLELGDSALYLCASSLGRGQGYTFGSGTRLTVV.

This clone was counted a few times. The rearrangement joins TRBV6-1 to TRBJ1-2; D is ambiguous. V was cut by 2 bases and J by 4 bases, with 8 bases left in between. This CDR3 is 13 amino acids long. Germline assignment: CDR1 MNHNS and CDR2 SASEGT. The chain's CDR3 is CASSEREGYGYTF. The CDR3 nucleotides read TGTGCCAGCAGTGAAAGGGAGGGCTATGGCTACACCTTC.

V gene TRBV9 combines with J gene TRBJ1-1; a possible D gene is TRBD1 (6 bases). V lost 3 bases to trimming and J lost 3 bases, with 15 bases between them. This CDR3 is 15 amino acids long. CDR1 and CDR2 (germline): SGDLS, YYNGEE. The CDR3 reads CASSAQGGAYTEAFF. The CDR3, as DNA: TGTGCCAGCAGCGCCCAAGGGGGAGCGTACACTGAAGCTTTCTTT.

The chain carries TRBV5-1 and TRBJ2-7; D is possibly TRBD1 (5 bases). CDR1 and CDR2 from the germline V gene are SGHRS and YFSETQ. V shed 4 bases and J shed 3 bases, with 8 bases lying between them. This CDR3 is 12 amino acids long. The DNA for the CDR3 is TGCGCCAGCAGCCAAGACAGCTACGAGCAGTACTTC. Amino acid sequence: CASSQDSYEQYF. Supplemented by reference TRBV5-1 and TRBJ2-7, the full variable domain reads KAGVTQTPRYLIKTRGQQVTLSCSPISGHRSVSWYQQTPGQGLQFLFEYFSETQRNKGNFPGRFSGRQFSNSRSEMNVSTLELGDSALYLCASSQDSYEQYFGPGTRLTVT.

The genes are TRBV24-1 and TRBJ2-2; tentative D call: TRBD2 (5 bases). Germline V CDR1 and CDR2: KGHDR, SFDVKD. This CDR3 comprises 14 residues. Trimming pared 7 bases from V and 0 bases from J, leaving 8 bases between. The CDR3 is CATRGSANTGELFF. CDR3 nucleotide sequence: TGTGCCACCAGGGGTAGCGCGAACACCGGGGAGCTGTTTTTT.

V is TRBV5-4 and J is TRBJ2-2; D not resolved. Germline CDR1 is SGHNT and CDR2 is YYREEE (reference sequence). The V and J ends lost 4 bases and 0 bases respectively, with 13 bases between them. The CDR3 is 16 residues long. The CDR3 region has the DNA TGTGCCAGCAGCCGGGTTGGCAGAGCGAACACCGGGGAGCTGTTTTTT. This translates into CASSRVGRANTGELFF.

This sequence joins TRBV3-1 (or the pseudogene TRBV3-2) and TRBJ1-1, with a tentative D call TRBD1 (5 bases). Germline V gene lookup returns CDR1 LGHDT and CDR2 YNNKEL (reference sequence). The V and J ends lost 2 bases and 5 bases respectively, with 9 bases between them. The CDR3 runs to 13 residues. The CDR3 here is CASSQIRGTEAFF. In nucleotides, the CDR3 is TGTGCCAGCAGCCAAATCCGGGGGACTGAAGCTTTCTTT.

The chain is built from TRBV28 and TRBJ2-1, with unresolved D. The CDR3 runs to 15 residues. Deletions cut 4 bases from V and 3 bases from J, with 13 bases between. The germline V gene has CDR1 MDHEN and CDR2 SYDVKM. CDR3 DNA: TGTGCCAGCAGTTCAGACATAGGATACTACAATGAGCAGTTCTTC. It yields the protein CASSSDIGYYNEQFF.

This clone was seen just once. CDR3 residues: CASSLAGGFDTQYF. The CDR3 region has the DNA TGCGCCAGCAGCTTAGCGGGGGGGTTTGATACGCAGTATTTT. V gene TRBV5-1 combines with J gene TRBJ2-3; 10 bases are shared with TRBD2. The J segment lost 6 bases and the V segment lost 2 bases, leaving 3 bases of the junction unmatched. CDR1 is SGHRS, CDR2 YFSETQ, per germline. The CDR3 totals 14 residues.

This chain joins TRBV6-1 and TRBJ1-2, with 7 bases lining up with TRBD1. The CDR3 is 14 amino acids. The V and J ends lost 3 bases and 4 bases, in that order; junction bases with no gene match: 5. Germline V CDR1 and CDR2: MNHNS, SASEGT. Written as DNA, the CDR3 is TGTGCCAGCAGTGAGGGGACAGAGGTCTATGGCTACACCTTC. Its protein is CASSEGTEVYGYTF.

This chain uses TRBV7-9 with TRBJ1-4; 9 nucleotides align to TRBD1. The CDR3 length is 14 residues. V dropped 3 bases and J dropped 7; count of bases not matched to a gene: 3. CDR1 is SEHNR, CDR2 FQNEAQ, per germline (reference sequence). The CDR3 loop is CASSFSGQGEKLFF. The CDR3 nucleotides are TGTGCCAGCAGCTTTTCGGGACAGGGTGAAAAACTGTTTTTT.

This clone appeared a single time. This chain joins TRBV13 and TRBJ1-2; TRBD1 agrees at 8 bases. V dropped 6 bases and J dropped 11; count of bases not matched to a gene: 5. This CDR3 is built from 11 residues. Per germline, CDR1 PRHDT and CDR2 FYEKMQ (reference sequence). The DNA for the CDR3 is TGTGCCAGCAGTGTAGGACAGGGTTACACCTTC. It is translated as CASSVGQGYTF.

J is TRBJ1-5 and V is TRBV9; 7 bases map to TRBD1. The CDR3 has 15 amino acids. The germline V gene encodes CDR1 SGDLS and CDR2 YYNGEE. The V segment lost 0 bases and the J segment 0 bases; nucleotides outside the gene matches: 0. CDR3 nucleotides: TGTGCCAGCAGCGTAGAGGGGGCTAGCAATCAGCCCCAGCATTTT. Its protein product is CASSVEGASNQPQHF.

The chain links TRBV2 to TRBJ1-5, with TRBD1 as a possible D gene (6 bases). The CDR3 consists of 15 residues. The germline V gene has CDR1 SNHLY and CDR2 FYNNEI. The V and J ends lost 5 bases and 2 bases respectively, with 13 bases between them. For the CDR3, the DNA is TGTGCCAGCAGTTTTGGGGGCTCGCGCAATCAGCCCCAGCATTTT. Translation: CASSFGGSRNQPQHF.